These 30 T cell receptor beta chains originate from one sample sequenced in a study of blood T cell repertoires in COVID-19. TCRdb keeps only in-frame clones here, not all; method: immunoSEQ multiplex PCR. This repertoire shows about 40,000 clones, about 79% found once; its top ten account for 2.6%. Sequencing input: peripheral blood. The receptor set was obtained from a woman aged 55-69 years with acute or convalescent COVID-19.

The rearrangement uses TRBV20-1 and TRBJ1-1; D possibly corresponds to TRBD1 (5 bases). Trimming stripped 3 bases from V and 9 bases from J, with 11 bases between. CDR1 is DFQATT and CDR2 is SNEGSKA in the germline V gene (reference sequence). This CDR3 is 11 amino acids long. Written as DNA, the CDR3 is TGCAGTGCTAGGGGCAGGGCGCAAGCTTTCTTT. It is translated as CSARGRAQAFF.

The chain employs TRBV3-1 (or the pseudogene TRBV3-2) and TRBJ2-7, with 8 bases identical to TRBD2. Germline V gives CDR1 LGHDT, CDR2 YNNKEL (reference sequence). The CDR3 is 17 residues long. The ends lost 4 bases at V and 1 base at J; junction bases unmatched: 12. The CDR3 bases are TGTGCCAGCAGCCCAACCCCCGGGACTAGAATATCCTACGAGCAGTACTTC. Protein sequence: CASSPTPGTRISYEQYF.

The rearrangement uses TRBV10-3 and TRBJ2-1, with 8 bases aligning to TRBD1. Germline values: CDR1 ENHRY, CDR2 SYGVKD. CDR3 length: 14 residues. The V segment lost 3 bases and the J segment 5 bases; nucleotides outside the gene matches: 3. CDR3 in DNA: TGTGCCATCAGTGACAGGGGGCGAGACAATGAGCAGTTCTTC. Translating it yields CAISDRGRDNEQFF.

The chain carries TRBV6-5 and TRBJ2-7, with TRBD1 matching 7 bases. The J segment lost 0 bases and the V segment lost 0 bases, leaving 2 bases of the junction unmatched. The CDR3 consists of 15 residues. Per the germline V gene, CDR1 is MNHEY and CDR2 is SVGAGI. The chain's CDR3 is CASSYSWTGSYEQYF. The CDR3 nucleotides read TGTGCCAGCAGTTACTCGTGGACAGGCTCCTACGAGCAGTACTTC.

CDR3 sequence reads: CAWSVASGSDSGANVLTF. The CDR3 DNA sequence: TGTGCCTGGAGTGTGGCTAGCGGGAGCGACTCTGGGGCCAACGTCCTGACTTTC. The rearrangement links TRBV30 to TRBJ2-6; 10 nucleotides match TRBD2. V lost 0 bases, J lost 0 bases, and 5 bases stayed unmatched. The CDR3 covers 18 residues. Germline V gives CDR1 GTSNPN, CDR2 SVGIG (reference sequence).

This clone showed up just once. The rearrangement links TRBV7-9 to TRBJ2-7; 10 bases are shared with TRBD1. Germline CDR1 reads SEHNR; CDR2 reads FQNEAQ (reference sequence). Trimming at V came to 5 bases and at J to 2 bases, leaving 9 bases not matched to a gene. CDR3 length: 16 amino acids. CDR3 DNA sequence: TGTGCCAGCAGCGAACCCGGGACAGGGGACACCTACGAGCAGTACTTC. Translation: CASSEPGTGDTYEQYF.

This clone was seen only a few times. The CDR3 is CASSLGGRTDTQYF. DNA for the CDR3: TGTGCCAGCAGCTTAGGGGGGAGGACAGATACGCAGTATTTT. This chain connects TRBV7-9 to TRBJ2-3; a possible D gene is TRBD2 (6 bases). V gave up 1 base and J gave up 3 bases, with 8 bases separating them. The germline V gene encodes CDR1 SEHNR and CDR2 FQNEAQ (reference sequence). CDR3 length equals 14 residues.

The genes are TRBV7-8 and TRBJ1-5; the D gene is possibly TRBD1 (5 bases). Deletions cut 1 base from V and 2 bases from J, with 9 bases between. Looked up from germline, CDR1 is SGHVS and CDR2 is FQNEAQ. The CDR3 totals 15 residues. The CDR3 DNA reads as TGTGCCAGCAGCTTAGTGGTAGGGGGCAATCAGCCCCAGCATTTT. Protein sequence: CASSLVVGGNQPQHF.

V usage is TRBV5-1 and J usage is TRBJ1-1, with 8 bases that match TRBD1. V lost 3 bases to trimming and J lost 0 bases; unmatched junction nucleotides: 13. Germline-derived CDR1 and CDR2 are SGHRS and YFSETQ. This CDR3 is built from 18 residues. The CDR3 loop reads CASSYHPGQDLLNTEAFF. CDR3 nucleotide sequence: TGCGCCAGCAGCTACCACCCGGGACAGGATCTTTTGAACACTGAAGCTTTCTTT.

The CDR3 DNA is TGTGCCAGCAGCTTGAGACCCGGACAGGAAGACTATGGCTACACCTTC. Its translation is CASSLRPGQEDYGYTF. This chain links TRBV7-9 with TRBJ1-2; 7 bases align to TRBD1. This CDR3 region has 16 residues. Germline values: CDR1 SEHNR, CDR2 FQNEAQ (reference sequence). Losses at the gene ends were 3 bases for V and 3 bases for J; bases not matched to a gene: 10.

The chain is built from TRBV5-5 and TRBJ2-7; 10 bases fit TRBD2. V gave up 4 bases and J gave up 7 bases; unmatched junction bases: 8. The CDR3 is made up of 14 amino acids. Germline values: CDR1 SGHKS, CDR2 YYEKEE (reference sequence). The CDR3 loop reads CASSPGLAMGEQYF. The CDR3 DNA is TGTGCCAGCAGCCCGGGACTAGCGATGGGAGAGCAGTACTTC.

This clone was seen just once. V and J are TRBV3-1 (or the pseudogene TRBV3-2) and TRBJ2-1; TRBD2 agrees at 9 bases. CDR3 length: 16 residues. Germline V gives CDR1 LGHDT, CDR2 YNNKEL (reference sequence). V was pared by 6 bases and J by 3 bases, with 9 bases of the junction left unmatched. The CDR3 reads CASSPSAGGRYNEQFF. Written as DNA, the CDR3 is TGTGCCAGCAGTCCCTCGGCGGGGGGGCGCTACAATGAGCAGTTCTTC.

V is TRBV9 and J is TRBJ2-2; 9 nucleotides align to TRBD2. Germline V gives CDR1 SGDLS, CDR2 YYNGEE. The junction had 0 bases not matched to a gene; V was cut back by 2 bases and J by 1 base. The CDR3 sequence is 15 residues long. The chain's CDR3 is CASSVSGRNTGELFF. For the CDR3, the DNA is TGTGCCAGCAGCGTTAGCGGGAGGAACACCGGGGAGCTGTTTTTT.

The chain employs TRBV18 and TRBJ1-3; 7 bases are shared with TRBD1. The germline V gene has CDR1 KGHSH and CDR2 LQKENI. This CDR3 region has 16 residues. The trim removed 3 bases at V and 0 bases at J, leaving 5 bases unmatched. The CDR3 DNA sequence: TGTGCCAGCTCACCGAAGACAGGGAGCTCTGGAAACACCATATATTTT. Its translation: CASSPKTGSSGNTIYF. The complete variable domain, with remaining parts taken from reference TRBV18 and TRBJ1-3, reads NAGVMQNPRHLVRRRGQEARLRCSPMKGHSHVYWYRQLPEEGLKFMVYLQKENIIDESGMPKERFSAEFPKEGPSILRIQQVVRGDSAAYFCASSPKTGSSGNTIYFGEGSWLTVV.

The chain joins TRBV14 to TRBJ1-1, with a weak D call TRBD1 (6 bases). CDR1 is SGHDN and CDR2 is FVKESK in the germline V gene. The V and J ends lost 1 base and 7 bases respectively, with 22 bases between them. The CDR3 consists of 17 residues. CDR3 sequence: CASSQVSFLRGQNEAFF. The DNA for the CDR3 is TGTGCCAGCAGCCAAGTTAGTTTCCTCCGCGGACAGAATGAAGCTTTCTTT.

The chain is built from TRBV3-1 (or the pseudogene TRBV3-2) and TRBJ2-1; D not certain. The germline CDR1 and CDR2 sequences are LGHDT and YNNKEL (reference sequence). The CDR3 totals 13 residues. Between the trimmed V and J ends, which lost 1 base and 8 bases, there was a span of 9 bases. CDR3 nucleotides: TGTGCCAGCAGCCAAGTAAATCGTTATGAGCAGTTCTTC. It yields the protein CASSQVNRYEQFF.

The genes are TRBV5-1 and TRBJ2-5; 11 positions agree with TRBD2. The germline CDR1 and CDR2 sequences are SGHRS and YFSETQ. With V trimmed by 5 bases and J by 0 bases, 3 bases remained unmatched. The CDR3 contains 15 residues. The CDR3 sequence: CASRTSGTYQETQYF. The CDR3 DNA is TGCGCCAGCAGGACTAGCGGGACATACCAAGAGACCCAGTACTTC.

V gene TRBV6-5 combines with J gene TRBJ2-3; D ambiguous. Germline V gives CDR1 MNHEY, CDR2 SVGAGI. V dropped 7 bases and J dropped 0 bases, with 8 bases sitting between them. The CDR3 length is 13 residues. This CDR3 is CASNFYSTDTQYF. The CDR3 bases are TGTGCCAGCAATTTTTATAGCACAGATACGCAGTATTTT.

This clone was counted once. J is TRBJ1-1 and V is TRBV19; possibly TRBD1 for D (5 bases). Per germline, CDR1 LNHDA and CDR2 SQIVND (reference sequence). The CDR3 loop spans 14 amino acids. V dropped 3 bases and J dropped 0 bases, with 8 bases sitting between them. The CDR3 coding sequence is TGTGCCAGTAGTATTAAGGGGTTGAACACTGAAGCTTTCTTT. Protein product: CASSIKGLNTEAFF.

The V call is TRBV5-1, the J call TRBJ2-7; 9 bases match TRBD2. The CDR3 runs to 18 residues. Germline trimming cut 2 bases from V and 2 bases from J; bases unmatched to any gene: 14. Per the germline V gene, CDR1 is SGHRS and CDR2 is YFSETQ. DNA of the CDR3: TGCGCCAGCAGCTTTGAACCTTTAGGTAGCGGGAGACCCTACGAGCAGTACTTC. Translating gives CASSFEPLGSGRPYEQYF.

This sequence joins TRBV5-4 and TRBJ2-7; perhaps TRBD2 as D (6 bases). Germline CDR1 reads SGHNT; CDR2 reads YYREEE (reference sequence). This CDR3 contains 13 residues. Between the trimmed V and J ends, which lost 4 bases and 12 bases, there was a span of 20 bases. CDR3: CASSLDPPGLMYF. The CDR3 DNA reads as TGTGCCAGCAGCCTGGACCCGCCGGGACTTATGTACTTC.

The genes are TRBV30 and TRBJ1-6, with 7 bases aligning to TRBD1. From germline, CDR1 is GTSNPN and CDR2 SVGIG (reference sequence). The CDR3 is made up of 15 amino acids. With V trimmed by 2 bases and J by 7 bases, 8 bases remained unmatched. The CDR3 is CAWSWRGLGNSPLHF. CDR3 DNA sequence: TGTGCCTGGAGTTGGAGGGGGCTAGGGAATTCACCCCTCCACTTT.

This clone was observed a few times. The CDR3 here is CASSLEPSGVYEQYF. The CDR3 nucleotides read TGCGCCAGCAGCTTGGAGCCTAGCGGCGTCTACGAGCAGTACTTC. The chain carries TRBV5-1 and TRBJ2-7, with TRBD2 matching over 7 bases. Trimming cost V 0 bases and J 3 bases; bases outside gene matches: 6. Germline V CDR1 and CDR2: SGHRS, YFSETQ. The CDR3 runs 15 residues.

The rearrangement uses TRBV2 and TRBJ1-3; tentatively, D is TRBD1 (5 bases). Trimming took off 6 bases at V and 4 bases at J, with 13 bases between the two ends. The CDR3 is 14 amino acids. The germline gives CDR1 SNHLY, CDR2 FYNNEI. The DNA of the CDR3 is TGTGCCAGCAGGGCAGGGTCCTCCGGAAACACCATATATTTT. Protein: CASRAGSSGNTIYF.

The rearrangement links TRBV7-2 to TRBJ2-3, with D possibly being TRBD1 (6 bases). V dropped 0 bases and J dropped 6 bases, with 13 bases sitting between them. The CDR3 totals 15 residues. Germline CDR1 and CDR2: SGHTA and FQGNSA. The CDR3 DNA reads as TGTGCCAGCAGCTTAGCCGGGACATTCACTGATACGCAGTATTTT. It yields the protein CASSLAGTFTDTQYF.

CDR3 in amino acids: CASTRGRAHTGDEQFF. The CDR3 coding sequence is TGTGCCAGCACCCGTGGTCGGGCGCACACAGGCGATGAGCAGTTCTTC. The chain employs TRBV2 and TRBJ2-1; weak D call: TRBD1 (5 bases). Between the trimmed V and J ends, which lost 7 bases and 8 bases, there was a span of 24 bases. This CDR3 has 16 residues. Germline V lookup: CDR1 SNHLY, CDR2 FYNNEI.

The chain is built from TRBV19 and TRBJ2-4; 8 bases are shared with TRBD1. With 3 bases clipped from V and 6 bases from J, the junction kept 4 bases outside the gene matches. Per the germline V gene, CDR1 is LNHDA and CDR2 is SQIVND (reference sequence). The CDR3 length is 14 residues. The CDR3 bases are TGTGCCAGTAGTATCAGCGACAGGGGAAACATTCAGTACTTC. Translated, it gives CASSISDRGNIQYF.

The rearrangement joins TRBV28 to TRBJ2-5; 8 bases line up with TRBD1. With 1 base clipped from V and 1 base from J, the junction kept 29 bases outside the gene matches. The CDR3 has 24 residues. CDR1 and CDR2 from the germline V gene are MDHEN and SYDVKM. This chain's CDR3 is CASSLFISVTGARPAPLRQETQYF. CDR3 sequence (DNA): TGTGCCAGCAGTTTATTTATCTCTGTGACAGGGGCCCGGCCAGCCCCCCTTCGCCAAGAGACCCAGTACTTC.

In nucleotides, the CDR3 is TGTGCCAGCAGCTTGTCATTCAAGAACACTGAAGCTTTCTTT. Amino acid sequence: CASSLSFKNTEAFF. The chain recombines TRBV7-2 with TRBJ1-1; unclear D gene. The CDR3 is made up of 14 amino acids. CDR1 is SGHTA and CDR2 is FQGNSA in the germline V gene. V was shortened by 3 bases and J by 1 base, with 9 bases between the two germline ends.

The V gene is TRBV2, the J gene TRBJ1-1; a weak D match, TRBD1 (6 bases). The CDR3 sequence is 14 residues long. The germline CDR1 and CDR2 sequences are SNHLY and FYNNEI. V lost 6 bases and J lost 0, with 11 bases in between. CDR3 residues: CASRTQGLNTEAFF. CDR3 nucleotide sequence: TGTGCCAGCAGAACCCAGGGGTTGAACACTGAAGCTTTCTTT. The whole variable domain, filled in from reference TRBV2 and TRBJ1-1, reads EPEVTQTPSHQVTQMGQEVILRCVPISNHLYFYWYRQILGQKVEFLVSFYNNEISEKSEIFDDQFSVERPDGSNFTLKIRSTKLEDSAMYFCASRTQGLNTEAFFGQGTRLTVV.